The rows below give T cell receptor beta chains drawn from one sample of a study of blood T cells in healthy people across ages. Using its own MiXCR run on the 5' RACE reads, TCRdb lists one record per CDR3 protein. The sample lists roughly 1.7 million distinct CDR3 sequences; roughly 32% were seen once. Sequenced material: blood. Source of these receptors: a woman in her 30s in good health. Each CDR3 is given with its conserved first and last residue. The order of the fields is clone size, CDR3 length, V gene, D gene, J gene, CDR3 protein, CDR3 DNA. D genes are given only for firm matches. Size tells how often a clone was seen (once, few, many) or the class of an expanded clone, and some rows leave it out.

clone_size: many; cdr3_length: 13; v_call: TRBV29-1; d_call: TRBD2; j_call: TRBJ2-5; cdr3_aa: CSALRGGSETQYF; cdr3_nt: TGCAGCGCCCTACGGGGGGGATCCGAGACCCAGTACTTC
clone_size: few; cdr3_length: 16; v_call: TRBV27; d_call: NA; j_call: TRBJ2-7; cdr3_aa: CASSLGGGARNYEQYF; cdr3_nt: TGTGCCAGCAGTCTAGGAGGGGGCGCGCGAAACTACGAGCAGTACTTC
clone_size: NA; cdr3_length: 15; v_call: TRBV6-6; d_call: TRBD2; j_call: TRBJ2-3; cdr3_aa: CASTMGGRATDTRYF; cdr3_nt: TGTGCCAGCACCATGGGCGGGAGGGCCACAGATACGCGGTATTTT
clone_size: few; cdr3_length: 18; v_call: TRBV11-2; d_call: TRBD2; j_call: TRBJ2-5; cdr3_aa: CASSLGTSGRRRWETQYF; cdr3_nt: TGTGCCAGCAGCTTAGGGACTAGCGGGAGGCGTCGGTGGGAGACCCAGTACTTC
clone_size: few; cdr3_length: 15; v_call: TRBV6-5; d_call: NA; j_call: TRBJ1-1; cdr3_aa: CASSYGGEENTEAFF; cdr3_nt: TGTGCCAGCAGTTACGGCGGCGAAGAGAACACTGAAGCTTTCTTT
clone_size: NA; cdr3_length: 12; v_call: TRBV7-2; d_call: NA; j_call: TRBJ2-2; cdr3_aa: CASSFGLSERFF; cdr3_nt: TGTGCCAGCAGCTTCGGACTATCAGAGCGGTTTTTT
clone_size: few; cdr3_length: 17; v_call: TRBV9; d_call: TRBD2; j_call: TRBJ2-3; cdr3_aa: CASSPRGGGEYTDTQYF; cdr3_nt: TGTGCCAGCAGCCCCCGGGGCGGGGGGGAATACACAGATACGCAGTATTTT
clone_size: few; cdr3_length: 14; v_call: TRBV11-2; d_call: NA; j_call: TRBJ2-1; cdr3_aa: CASSLMTSYNEQFF; cdr3_nt: TGTGCCAGCAGCTTAATGACAAGCTACAATGAGCAGTTCTTC
clone_size: NA; cdr3_length: 10; v_call: TRBV20-1; d_call: NA; j_call: TRBJ2-4; cdr3_aa: CSATLHIQYF; cdr3_nt: TGCAGTGCCACACTCCACATTCAGTACTTC
clone_size: NA; cdr3_length: 15; v_call: TRBV4-1; d_call: TRBD2; j_call: TRBJ2-7; cdr3_aa: CASSEGTNTRYEQYF; cdr3_nt: TGCGCCAGCAGCGAGGGGACTAATACCCGCTACGAGCAGTACTTC
clone_size: NA; cdr3_length: 17; v_call: TRBV27; d_call: NA; j_call: TRBJ1-6; cdr3_aa: CASSLRNMEYSNSPLHF; cdr3_nt: TGTGCCAGCAGTTTGCGGAACATGGAGTATTCTAATTCACCCCTCCACTTT
clone_size: NA; cdr3_length: 14; v_call: TRBV7-2; d_call: TRBD1; j_call: TRBJ1-1; cdr3_aa: CASSFPGQGTDAFF; cdr3_nt: TGTGCCAGCAGCTTTCCGGGACAGGGGACTGATGCTTTCTTT
clone_size: NA; cdr3_length: 14; v_call: TRBV28; d_call: NA; j_call: TRBJ2-5; cdr3_aa: CASSLPDRQETQYF; cdr3_nt: TGTGCCAGCAGTTTACCCGATAGGCAAGAGACCCAGTACTTC
clone_size: NA; cdr3_length: 13; v_call: TRBV29-1; d_call: NA; j_call: TRBJ1-1; cdr3_aa: CSLRQNMNTEAFF; cdr3_nt: TGCAGCCTCCGACAAAACATGAACACTGAAGCTTTCTTT
clone_size: few; cdr3_length: 17; v_call: TRBV9; d_call: TRBD2; j_call: TRBJ2-1; cdr3_aa: CASSVTPLAGVRNEQFF; cdr3_nt: TGTGCCAGCAGCGTCACCCCATTAGCGGGGGTGAGGAATGAGCAGTTCTTC
clone_size: NA; cdr3_length: 18; v_call: TRBV7-2; d_call: NA; j_call: TRBJ2-5; cdr3_aa: CASSPQVPGDSYQETQYF; cdr3_nt: TGTGCCAGCAGCCCCCAGGTCCCGGGGGACTCATACCAAGAGACCCAGTACTTC
clone_size: NA; cdr3_length: 15; v_call: TRBV5-1; d_call: TRBD1; j_call: TRBJ1-1; cdr3_aa: CASSANTGANTEAFF; cdr3_nt: TGCGCCAGCAGCGCGAACACAGGGGCCAACACTGAAGCTTTCTTT
clone_size: few; cdr3_length: 14; v_call: TRBV7-6; d_call: NA; j_call: TRBJ1-4; cdr3_aa: CASSLATVDEKLFF; cdr3_nt: TGTGCCAGCAGCCTCGCGACAGTGGATGAAAAACTGTTTTTT
clone_size: NA; cdr3_length: 17; v_call: TRBV20-1; d_call: NA; j_call: TRBJ2-1; cdr3_aa: CSAGGVELGPSYNEQFF; cdr3_nt: TGCAGTGCCGGAGGGGTGGAGTTGGGGCCCTCCTACAATGAGCAGTTCTTC
clone_size: NA; cdr3_length: 17; v_call: TRBV9; d_call: TRBD1; j_call: TRBJ1-4; cdr3_aa: CASSATGSSSANEKLFF; cdr3_nt: TGTGCCAGCAGCGCGACAGGGTCGAGTTCGGCTAATGAAAAACTGTTTTTT
clone_size: once; cdr3_length: 14; v_call: TRBV30; d_call: NA; j_call: TRBJ1-6; cdr3_aa: CAWGGSEGGSPLHF; cdr3_nt: TGTGCCTGGGGTGGGTCCGAAGGCGGGTCACCCCTCCACTTT
clone_size: many; cdr3_length: 14; v_call: TRBV29-1; d_call: TRBD2; j_call: TRBJ2-3; cdr3_aa: CSVRLAGEKDTQYF; cdr3_nt: TGCAGCGTCAGACTAGCGGGAGAAAAAGATACGCAGTATTTT
clone_size: NA; cdr3_length: 16; v_call: TRBV20-1; d_call: NA; j_call: TRBJ1-6; cdr3_aa: CSAPVDRARGDSPLHF; cdr3_nt: TGCAGTGCCCCTGTGGACCGAGCTAGGGGCGACTCACCCCTCCACTTT
clone_size: few; cdr3_length: 17; v_call: TRBV3-1; d_call: TRBD2; j_call: TRBJ2-5; cdr3_aa: CASSQWGLAGGQETQYF; cdr3_nt: TGTGCCAGCAGCCAATGGGGACTAGCGGGGGGGCAAGAGACCCAGTACTTC
clone_size: few; cdr3_length: 16; v_call: TRBV20-1; d_call: TRBD1; j_call: TRBJ1-4; cdr3_aa: CSAGRQGARTNEKLFF; cdr3_nt: TGCAGTGCTGGGAGACAGGGGGCGCGAACTAATGAAAAACTGTTTTTT
clone_size: NA; cdr3_length: 16; v_call: TRBV20-1; d_call: TRBD2; j_call: TRBJ2-5; cdr3_aa: CSARGRPAGGAETQYF; cdr3_nt: TGCAGTGCTAGAGGGCGCCCAGCGGGGGGGGCGGAGACCCAGTACTTC
clone_size: few; cdr3_length: 18; v_call: TRBV6-1; d_call: TRBD2; j_call: TRBJ2-3; cdr3_aa: CASRSGTSGVGGTDTQYF; cdr3_nt: TGTGCCAGCAGATCCGGGACTAGCGGAGTGGGGGGGACAGATACGCAGTATTTT
clone_size: NA; cdr3_length: 14; v_call: TRBV20-1; d_call: TRBD2; j_call: TRBJ2-7; cdr3_aa: CSARDYRGGLEQYF; cdr3_nt: TGCAGTGCCCGGGACTACCGCGGGGGTCTCGAGCAGTACTTC
clone_size: NA; cdr3_length: 17; v_call: TRBV4-2; d_call: NA; j_call: TRBJ2-7; cdr3_aa: CASSQDSKAGSGETRYF; cdr3_nt: TGTGCCAGCAGCCAAGATTCTAAGGCGGGGTCCGGGGAGACCCGGTACTTC
clone_size: few; cdr3_length: 14; v_call: TRBV18; d_call: NA; j_call: TRBJ2-7; cdr3_aa: CASSPQVGGYEQYF; cdr3_nt: TGTGCCAGCTCACCTCAGGTTGGAGGCTACGAGCAGTACTTC
clone_size: many; cdr3_length: 12; v_call: TRBV7-9; d_call: NA; j_call: TRBJ2-1; cdr3_aa: CASSLIYNEQFF; cdr3_nt: TGTGCCAGCAGTTTGATTTACAATGAGCAGTTCTTC
clone_size: NA; cdr3_length: 14; v_call: TRBV12-3/TRBV12-4; d_call: NA; j_call: TRBJ2-3; cdr3_aa: CASKWERFTDTQYF; cdr3_nt: TGTGCCAGCAAGTGGGAGCGGTTCACAGATACGCAGTATTTT
clone_size: NA; cdr3_length: 14; v_call: TRBV4-1; d_call: NA; j_call: TRBJ2-1; cdr3_aa: CASSQDASLEGQFF; cdr3_nt: TGCGCCAGCAGCCAAGATGCCTCCCTGGAAGGGCAGTTCTTC
clone_size: NA; cdr3_length: 17; v_call: TRBV20-1; d_call: TRBD1; j_call: TRBJ1-5; cdr3_aa: CSARRTGGFLGNQPQHF; cdr3_nt: TGCAGTGCTAGGAGGACAGGGGGCTTTTTAGGGAATCAGCCCCAGCATTTT
clone_size: many; cdr3_length: 13; v_call: TRBV4-1; d_call: NA; j_call: TRBJ1-2; cdr3_aa: CASSQDRLYGYTF; cdr3_nt: TGCGCCAGCAGCCAAGACAGACTCTATGGCTACACCTTC
clone_size: few; cdr3_length: 13; v_call: TRBV5-1; d_call: NA; j_call: TRBJ2-1; cdr3_aa: CASSLIGLDEQFF; cdr3_nt: TGCGCCAGCAGCTTGATTGGGTTGGATGAGCAGTTCTTC
clone_size: NA; cdr3_length: 18; v_call: TRBV13; d_call: TRBD1; j_call: TRBJ2-5; cdr3_aa: CASSLNPVEGQNQETQYF; cdr3_nt: TGTGCCAGCAGCCTAAATCCGGTAGAGGGACAGAACCAAGAGACCCAGTACTTC
clone_size: NA; cdr3_length: 14; v_call: TRBV4-1; d_call: NA; j_call: TRBJ2-7; cdr3_aa: CASSQSGISYEQYF; cdr3_nt: TGCGCCAGCAGCCAATCGGGAATCTCCTACGAGCAGTACTTC
clone_size: NA; cdr3_length: 15; v_call: TRBV20-1; d_call: NA; j_call: TRBJ2-1; cdr3_aa: CSAPPAEHSYNEQFF; cdr3_nt: TGCAGTGCCCCCCCAGCGGAGCACTCCTACAATGAGCAGTTCTTC
clone_size: NA; cdr3_length: 13; v_call: TRBV7-8; d_call: NA; j_call: TRBJ1-1; cdr3_aa: CASSLTRDTKAFF; cdr3_nt: TGTGCCAGCAGCTTAACACGGGACACTAAAGCTTTCTTT
clone_size: many; cdr3_length: 16; v_call: TRBV4-1; d_call: TRBD1; j_call: TRBJ2-7; cdr3_aa: CASSQISGQGFYEQYF; cdr3_nt: TGCGCCAGCAGCCAAATTTCGGGACAGGGATTTTACGAGCAGTACTTC
clone_size: NA; cdr3_length: 15; v_call: TRBV5-5; d_call: NA; j_call: TRBJ1-2; cdr3_aa: CASSPTRTANYGYTF; cdr3_nt: TGTGCCAGCAGCCCGACCCGGACAGCTAACTATGGCTACACCTTC
clone_size: NA; cdr3_length: 16; v_call: TRBV20-1; d_call: NA; j_call: TRBJ2-7; cdr3_aa: CSARDPTTGKPYEQYF; cdr3_nt: TGCAGTGCTAGAGATCCGACTACAGGTAAACCCTACGAGCAGTACTTC
clone_size: few; cdr3_length: 14; v_call: TRBV12-3/TRBV12-4; d_call: TRBD1; j_call: TRBJ2-1; cdr3_aa: CASAKDRVPNEQFF; cdr3_nt: TGTGCCAGCGCCAAGGACAGGGTCCCCAATGAGCAGTTCTTC
clone_size: many; cdr3_length: 14; v_call: TRBV20-1; d_call: TRBD1; j_call: TRBJ2-5; cdr3_aa: CSASGDRGQETQYF; cdr3_nt: TGCAGTGCTAGCGGAGACAGGGGCCAAGAGACCCAGTACTTC
clone_size: NA; cdr3_length: 16; v_call: TRBV10-3; d_call: NA; j_call: TRBJ2-7; cdr3_aa: CAISESGLGGRYEQYF; cdr3_nt: TGTGCCATCAGTGAGAGCGGACTGGGGGGACGGTACGAGCAGTACTTC
clone_size: NA; cdr3_length: 15; v_call: TRBV5-1; d_call: NA; j_call: TRBJ1-1; cdr3_aa: CASSLAPPPGAEAFF; cdr3_nt: TGCGCCAGCAGCTTGGCACCCCCCCCAGGGGCTGAAGCTTTCTTT